These T cell receptor beta chains were read from a single sample in a study of blood T cell repertoires in COVID-19. Only in-frame clones appear in the TCRdb table, and some are missing; sequencing was by immunoSEQ multiplex PCR. The repertoire holds some 69,000 clones, with roughly 81% as singletons. The material sequenced was peripheral blood. Receptor source: a woman aged 70 to 79 with acute or convalescent COVID-19. CDR3s include the opening cysteine and the closing phenylalanine or tryptophan. The order of the fields is V gene, J gene, CDR3 protein.

TRBV18	TRBJ2-7	CASSSGTGSYEQYF
TRBV2	TRBJ2-3	CASSEFWPGTDTQYF
TRBV6-4	TRBJ2-5	CASSVSPEGQETQYF
TRBV29-1	TRBJ2-7	CSVEEVGRPYEQYF
TRBV18	TRBJ2-1	CASSLLGLAGGYNEQFF
TRBV5-1	TRBJ2-1	CASSLGREGSYNEQFF
TRBV27	TRBJ2-5	CASSLSSLGETQYF
TRBV28	TRBJ1-1	CASRLRVTEAFF
TRBV30	TRBJ1-3	CAWTVGNTIYF
TRBV7-3	TRBJ2-6	CASSPLGEGHSGANVLTF
TRBV5-1	TRBJ2-1	CASSPDWYNEQFF
TRBV7-2	TRBJ1-2	CASSSRQGGYGYTF
TRBV6-1	TRBJ1-2	CASSEAETGLWGYTF
TRBV19	TRBJ1-5	CASSTGDYSNQPQHF
TRBV19	TRBJ1-2	CASSYRYGYTF
TRBV19	TRBJ2-7	CASTSTTGYEQYF
TRBV7-9	TRBJ2-1	CAGSSVSGGDEQFF
TRBV4-1	TRBJ2-7	CASSQRLGQGSYEQYF
TRBV3-1/TRBV3-2	TRBJ1-1	CASSPTPRKGVGDTEAFF
TRBV28	TRBJ1-5	CASSLFAGMGQPQHF
TRBV18	TRBJ2-5	CASSPPIGGKETQYF
TRBV7-6	TRBJ2-5	CASSLGLAGGPETQYF
TRBV5-1	TRBJ2-1	CASTPGTSNEQFF